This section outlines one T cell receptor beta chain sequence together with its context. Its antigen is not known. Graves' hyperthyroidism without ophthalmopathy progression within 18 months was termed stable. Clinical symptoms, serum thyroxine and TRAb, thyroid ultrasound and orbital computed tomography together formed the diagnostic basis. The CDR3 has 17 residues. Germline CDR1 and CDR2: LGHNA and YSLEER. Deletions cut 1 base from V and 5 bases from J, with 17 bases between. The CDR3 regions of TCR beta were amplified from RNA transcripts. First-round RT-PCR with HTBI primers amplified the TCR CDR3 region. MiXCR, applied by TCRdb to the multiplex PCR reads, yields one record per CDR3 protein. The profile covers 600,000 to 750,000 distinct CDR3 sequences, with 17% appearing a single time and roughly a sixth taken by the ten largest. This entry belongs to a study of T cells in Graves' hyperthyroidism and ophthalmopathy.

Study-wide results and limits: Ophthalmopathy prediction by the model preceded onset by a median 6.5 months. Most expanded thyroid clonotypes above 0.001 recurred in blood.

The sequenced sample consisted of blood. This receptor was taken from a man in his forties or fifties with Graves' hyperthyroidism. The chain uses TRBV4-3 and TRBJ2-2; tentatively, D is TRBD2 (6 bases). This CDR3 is CASSQVGGTVGTGELFF. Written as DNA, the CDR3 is TGCGCCAGCAGCCAAGTTGGGGGGACGGTAGGGACCGGGGAGCTGTTTTTT.